The rows below give T cell receptor beta chains drawn from one sample of a study of blood T cell repertoires in COVID-19. Using immunoSEQ multiplex PCR, the repertoire was profiled, and TCRdb retains in-frame clones only, with some absent. The table includes roughly 300,000 clones, around 81% detected once. The sequenced sample was peripheral blood. All receptors derive from a woman aged 55-69 years with active or convalescent COVID-19. CDR3s include the opening cysteine and the closing phenylalanine or tryptophan. A D gene is named only where the DNA matches it firmly. Clone sizes are given selectively: once, few, many, or a class where the clone is expanded.

clone size: NA; J gene: TRBJ1-2; V gene: TRBV10-2; D gene: NA; CDR3 protein: CASSEGLLRGYTF; CDR3 DNA: TGCGCCAGCAGTGAGGGCCTCCTGAGGGGCTACACCTTC
clone size: NA; J gene: TRBJ1-2; V gene: TRBV19; D gene: TRBD1; CDR3 protein: CASRDRAYGYTF; CDR3 DNA: TGTGCCAGTAGGGACAGGGCTTATGGCTACACCTTC
clone size: NA; J gene: TRBJ1-6; V gene: TRBV6-5; D gene: TRBD1; CDR3 protein: CASGRDSYNSPLHF; CDR3 DNA: TGTGCCAGCGGAAGGGACAGCTATAATTCACCCCTCCACTTT
clone size: NA; J gene: TRBJ2-3; V gene: TRBV4-1; D gene: TRBD2; CDR3 protein: CASSQYGLAGAPSTDTQYF; CDR3 DNA: TGCGCCAGCAGCCAATATGGACTAGCGGGGGCCCCAAGCACAGATACGCAGTATTTT
clone size: NA; J gene: TRBJ2-2; V gene: TRBV6-5; D gene: NA; CDR3 protein: CAAGSPGELFF; CDR3 DNA: TGTGCCGCAGGGTCTCCCGGGGAGCTGTTTTTT
clone size: once; J gene: TRBJ2-6; V gene: TRBV15; D gene: TRBD2; CDR3 protein: CATSRERAGAGGANVLTF; CDR3 DNA: TGTGCCACCAGCAGAGAGAGAGCGGGGGCGGGTGGGGCCAACGTCCTGACTTTC
clone size: NA; J gene: TRBJ2-1; V gene: TRBV5-1; D gene: TRBD1; CDR3 protein: CASRETTGGNEQFF; CDR3 DNA: TGCGCCAGCAGAGAAACTACAGGGGGCAATGAGCAGTTCTTC
clone size: once; J gene: TRBJ2-3; V gene: TRBV29-1; D gene: NA; CDR3 protein: CSVGGLSTDTQYF; CDR3 DNA: TGCAGCGTTGGAGGGTTGAGCACAGATACGCAGTATTTT
clone size: NA; J gene: TRBJ2-7; V gene: TRBV27; D gene: TRBD1; CDR3 protein: CASSAGTAAYEQYF; CDR3 DNA: TGTGCCAGCAGTGCCGGGACAGCCGCCTACGAGCAGTACTTC
clone size: NA; J gene: TRBJ2-7; V gene: TRBV7-3; D gene: TRBD2; CDR3 protein: CASSLEGLAGSEQYF; CDR3 DNA: TGTGCCAGCAGCTTAGAGGGACTAGCGGGAAGCGAGCAGTACTTC
clone size: NA; J gene: TRBJ2-7; V gene: TRBV19; D gene: TRBD2; CDR3 protein: CASKSGGGFYEQYF; CDR3 DNA: TGTGCCAGCAAGTCCGGCGGGGGGTTCTACGAGCAGTACTTC
clone size: NA; J gene: TRBJ2-3; V gene: TRBV30; D gene: TRBD1; CDR3 protein: CAWSIGTASTDTQYF; CDR3 DNA: TGTGCCTGGAGTATCGGGACAGCAAGCACAGATACGCAGTATTTT
clone size: NA; J gene: TRBJ1-6; V gene: TRBV5-6; D gene: NA; CDR3 protein: CASSFGIQGEDSPLHF; CDR3 DNA: TGTGCCAGCAGCTTCGGTATACAAGGTGAGGATTCACCCCTCCACTTT
clone size: NA; J gene: TRBJ1-2; V gene: TRBV10-3; D gene: NA; CDR3 protein: CAISGDNLYGYTF; CDR3 DNA: TGTGCCATCAGTGGGGACAACCTATATGGCTACACCTTC
clone size: NA; J gene: TRBJ2-7; V gene: TRBV7-2; D gene: TRBD1; CDR3 protein: CASSARDRLYEQYF; CDR3 DNA: TGTGCCAGCAGTGCCCGGGACAGACTCTACGAGCAGTACTTC
clone size: few; J gene: TRBJ1-5; V gene: TRBV12-5; D gene: NA; CDR3 protein: CASGFNSRQPQHF; CDR3 DNA: TGTGCTAGTGGTTTTAACTCGCGCCAGCCCCAGCATTTT
clone size: NA; J gene: TRBJ2-5; V gene: TRBV5-1; D gene: TRBD2; CDR3 protein: CASSLIGGQETQYF; CDR3 DNA: TGCGCCAGCAGCTTAATCGGGGGGCAAGAGACCCAGTACTTC
clone size: once; J gene: TRBJ1-2; V gene: TRBV7-3; D gene: TRBD1; CDR3 protein: CASSLTPGGYGYTF; CDR3 DNA: TGTGCCAGCAGCTTAACCCCAGGGGGATATGGCTACACCTTC
clone size: few; J gene: TRBJ1-1; V gene: TRBV11-2; D gene: TRBD1; CDR3 protein: CASSPPGQYTEAFF; CDR3 DNA: TGTGCCAGCAGCCCACCGGGACAGTACACTGAAGCTTTCTTT
clone size: NA; J gene: TRBJ2-7; V gene: TRBV27; D gene: TRBD1; CDR3 protein: CASSFQAGGEQYF; CDR3 DNA: TGTGCCAGCAGTTTCCAGGCAGGGGGAGAGCAGTACTTC
clone size: NA; J gene: TRBJ1-1; V gene: TRBV5-1; D gene: NA; CDR3 protein: CASSLAAGLNTEAFF; CDR3 DNA: TGCGCCAGCAGCTTGGCTGCGGGGTTGAACACTGAAGCTTTCTTT
clone size: NA; J gene: TRBJ2-6; V gene: TRBV18; D gene: NA; CDR3 protein: CASSPSGGWSGANVLTF; CDR3 DNA: TGTGCCAGCTCACCATCCGGGGGATGGTCTGGGGCCAACGTCCTGACTTTC
clone size: NA; J gene: TRBJ2-5; V gene: TRBV5-1; D gene: TRBD2; CDR3 protein: CASSLSSGGAYETQYF; CDR3 DNA: TGCGCCAGCAGCTTGTCCAGCGGGGGGGCCTATGAGACCCAGTACTTC
clone size: NA; J gene: TRBJ1-2; V gene: TRBV27; D gene: TRBD1; CDR3 protein: CASFTLRGPNYGYTF; CDR3 DNA: TGTGCCAGCTTTACTCTCAGGGGGCCAAACTATGGCTACACCTTC
clone size: NA; J gene: TRBJ2-5; V gene: TRBV10-2; D gene: NA; CDR3 protein: CASRGATYETQYF; CDR3 DNA: TGCGCCAGCAGGGGGGCTACTTACGAGACCCAGTACTTC
clone size: once; J gene: TRBJ2-7; V gene: TRBV11-2; D gene: TRBD1; CDR3 protein: CASSPRDRGYEQYF; CDR3 DNA: TGTGCCAGCAGCCCCCGGGACAGGGGTTACGAGCAGTACTTC
clone size: NA; J gene: TRBJ2-3; V gene: TRBV4-2; D gene: NA; CDR3 protein: CASSQVLADTQYF; CDR3 DNA: TGTGCCAGCAGCCAAGTCCTAGCTGATACGCAGTATTTT
clone size: once; J gene: TRBJ2-5; V gene: TRBV7-2; D gene: NA; CDR3 protein: CASSPGVGGAETQYF; CDR3 DNA: TGTGCCAGCAGCCCCGGGGTTGGCGGGGCAGAGACCCAGTACTTC
clone size: NA; J gene: TRBJ1-5; V gene: TRBV19; D gene: NA; CDR3 protein: CASSIVQLSNQPQHF; CDR3 DNA: TGTGCCAGTAGTATTGTACAGTTGAGCAATCAGCCCCAGCATTTT
clone size: NA; J gene: TRBJ1-5; V gene: TRBV6-1; D gene: NA; CDR3 protein: CANRCDLVDDQPQHF; CDR3 DNA: TGTGCCAACCGCTGTGACTTGGTCGACGATCAGCCCCAGCATTTT
clone size: NA; J gene: TRBJ2-7; V gene: TRBV3-1/TRBV3-2; D gene: TRBD1; CDR3 protein: CASSLTGGVEQYF; CDR3 DNA: TGTGCCAGCAGCCTCACAGGGGGCGTCGAGCAGTACTTC
clone size: NA; J gene: TRBJ2-7; V gene: TRBV13; D gene: TRBD2; CDR3 protein: CASSFSSGGAYTSSYEQYF; CDR3 DNA: TGTGCCAGCAGCTTTAGTAGCGGGGGGGCCTACACGAGCTCCTACGAGCAGTACTTC
clone size: few; J gene: TRBJ1-4; V gene: TRBV27; D gene: NA; CDR3 protein: CASADTSTNEKLFF; CDR3 DNA: TGTGCCAGCGCCGACACTTCAACTAATGAAAAACTGTTTTTT
clone size: NA; J gene: TRBJ2-7; V gene: TRBV27; D gene: NA; CDR3 protein: CASSPGGAENYEQYF; CDR3 DNA: TGTGCCAGCAGTCCCGGCGGGGCCGAAAACTACGAGCAGTACTTC
clone size: NA; J gene: TRBJ2-1; V gene: TRBV1; D gene: NA; CDR3 protein: CTSSQWRGTSPHNEQFF; CDR3 DNA: TGCACCAGCAGCCAATGGCGGGGGACCTCCCCACACAATGAGCAGTTCTTC
clone size: NA; J gene: TRBJ2-1; V gene: TRBV19; D gene: TRBD2; CDR3 protein: CASSIGLAGNNEQFF; CDR3 DNA: TGTGCCAGTAGTATAGGTCTAGCGGGGAACAATGAGCAGTTCTTC
clone size: NA; J gene: TRBJ2-3; V gene: TRBV18; D gene: TRBD1; CDR3 protein: CASSPDRTSTDTQYF; CDR3 DNA: TGTGCCAGCTCCCCGGACAGGACTAGCACAGATACGCAGTATTTT
clone size: NA; J gene: TRBJ1-1; V gene: TRBV7-3; D gene: TRBD1; CDR3 protein: CASSATGLMDTEAFF; CDR3 DNA: TGTGCCAGCAGCGCGACAGGGTTAATGGACACTGAAGCTTTCTTT
clone size: few; J gene: TRBJ1-2; V gene: TRBV7-2; D gene: TRBD1; CDR3 protein: CAGTLGGQGRYGYTF; CDR3 DNA: TGTGCCGGGACTCTGGGGGGACAGGGAAGGTATGGCTACACCTTC
clone size: NA; J gene: TRBJ1-2; V gene: TRBV6-5; D gene: NA; CDR3 protein: CAIQGGSGYTF; CDR3 DNA: TGTGCTATACAGGGAGGGTCTGGCTACACCTTC
clone size: NA; J gene: TRBJ1-2; V gene: TRBV19; D gene: NA; CDR3 protein: CASSISRPDGLGLNYGYTF; CDR3 DNA: TGTGCCAGTAGTATATCAAGACCGGATGGACTAGGGCTTAACTATGGCTACACCTTC
clone size: NA; J gene: TRBJ1-2; V gene: TRBV28; D gene: TRBD1; CDR3 protein: CASSLSFGTGANYGYTF; CDR3 DNA: TGTGCCAGCAGTTTAAGTTTCGGGACAGGGGCTAACTATGGCTACACCTTC